The sequence of this T cell receptor beta chain was determined in a study of blood T cell repertoires in COVID-19. Study as a whole: Sites in the United States, Italy and Spain provided acute and convalescent COVID-19 samples. The cDNA or gDNA used as material had been derived from T cells, B-cell-depleted T cells, or PBMCs.

In the original processing: Estimates of nucleated cell counts were drawn from the amplification of reference gene primers. Sequencing was performed with immunoSEQ multiplex PCR; in TCRdb, only in-frame clones are kept and a portion is missing. The D gene and trimming were derived from the DNA, and the V and J assignments and clone size from that table. The sample includes 300,000 to 350,000 clones, about 85% of them seen just once. This receptor was taken from a man between 18 and 29 years old with active or convalescent COVID-19. The sample was peripheral blood.

The CDR3 coding sequence is TGCGCCAGCAGCCTCAGTTTTACCCAAAGCTCCTACAATGAGCAGTTCTTC. Protein: CASSLSFTQSSYNEQFF. V usage is TRBV5-1 and J usage is TRBJ2-1; no firm D call. Between the trimmed V and J ends, which lost 4 bases and 0 bases, there was a span of 17 bases. Per germline, CDR1 SGHRS and CDR2 YFSETQ. The CDR3 covers 17 residues.